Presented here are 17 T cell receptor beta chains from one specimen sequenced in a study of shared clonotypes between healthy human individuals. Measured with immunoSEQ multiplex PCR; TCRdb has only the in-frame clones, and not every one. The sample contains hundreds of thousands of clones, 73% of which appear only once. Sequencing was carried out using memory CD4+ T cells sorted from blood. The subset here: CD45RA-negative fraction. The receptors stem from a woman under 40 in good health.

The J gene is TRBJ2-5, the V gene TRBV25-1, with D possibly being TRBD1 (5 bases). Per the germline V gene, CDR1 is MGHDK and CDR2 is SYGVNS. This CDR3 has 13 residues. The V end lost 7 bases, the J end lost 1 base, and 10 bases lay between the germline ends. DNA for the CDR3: TGTGCCAGCACTCCAGGGTCCCAAGAGACCCAGTACTTC. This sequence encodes CASTPGSQETQYF. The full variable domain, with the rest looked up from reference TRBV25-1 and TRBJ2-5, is EADIYQTPRYLVIGTGKKITLECSQTMGHDKMYWYQQDPGMELHLIHYSYGVNSTEKGDLSSESTVSRIRTEHFPLTLESARPSHTSQYLCASTPGSQETQYFGPGTRLLVL.

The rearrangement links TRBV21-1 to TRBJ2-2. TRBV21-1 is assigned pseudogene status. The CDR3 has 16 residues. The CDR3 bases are TGTGCCAGCAGCAAAGTAGGGGACGGTTTCGCCGGGGAGCTGTTTTTT. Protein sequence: CASSKVGDGFAGELFF.

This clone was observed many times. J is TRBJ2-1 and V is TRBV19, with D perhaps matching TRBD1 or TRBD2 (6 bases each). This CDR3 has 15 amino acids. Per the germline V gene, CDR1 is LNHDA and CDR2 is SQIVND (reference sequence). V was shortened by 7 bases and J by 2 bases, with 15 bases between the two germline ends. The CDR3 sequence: CASTGGLKTYNEQFF. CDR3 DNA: TGTGCCAGTACTGGGGGGCTGAAGACCTACAATGAGCAGTTCTTC.

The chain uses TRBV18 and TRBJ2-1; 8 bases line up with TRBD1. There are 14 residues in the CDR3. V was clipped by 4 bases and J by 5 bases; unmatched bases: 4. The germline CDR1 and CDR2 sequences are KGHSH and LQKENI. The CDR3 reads CASSLSTGDNEQFF. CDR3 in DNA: TGTGCCAGCTCACTGTCGACAGGGGACAATGAGCAGTTCTTC.

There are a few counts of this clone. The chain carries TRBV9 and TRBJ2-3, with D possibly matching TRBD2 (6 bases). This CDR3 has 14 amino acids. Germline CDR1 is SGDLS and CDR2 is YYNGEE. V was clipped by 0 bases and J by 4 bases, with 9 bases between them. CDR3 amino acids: CASSVAGTSDTQYF. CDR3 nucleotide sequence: TGTGCCAGCAGCGTAGCTGGGACTTCAGATACGCAGTATTTT.

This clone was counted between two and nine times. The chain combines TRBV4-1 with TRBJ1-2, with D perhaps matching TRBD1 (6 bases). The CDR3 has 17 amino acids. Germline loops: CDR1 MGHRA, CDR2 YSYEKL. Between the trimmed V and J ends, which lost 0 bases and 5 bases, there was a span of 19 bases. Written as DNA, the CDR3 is TGCGCCAGCAGCCAAGATTGGAACGGGGGCGCCGGGTATGGCTACACCTTC. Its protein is CASSQDWNGGAGYGYTF.

The CDR3 sequence is CASSQVEGTEAFF. CDR3 in DNA: TGTGCCAGTAGCCAGGTTGAGGGCACTGAAGCTTTCTTT. V is TRBV19 and J is TRBJ1-1; D uncertain. The CDR3 has 13 residues. Germline V CDR1 and CDR2: LNHDA, SQIVND (reference sequence). The ends were cut back, 6 bases at V and 4 bases at J, with 12 bases in the middle.

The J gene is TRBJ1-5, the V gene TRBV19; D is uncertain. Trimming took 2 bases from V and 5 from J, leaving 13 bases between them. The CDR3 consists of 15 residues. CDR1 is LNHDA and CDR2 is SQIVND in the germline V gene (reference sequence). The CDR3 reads CASSIIGSGDQPQHF. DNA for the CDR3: TGTGCCAGTAGTATAATAGGCAGCGGGGATCAGCCCCAGCATTTT.

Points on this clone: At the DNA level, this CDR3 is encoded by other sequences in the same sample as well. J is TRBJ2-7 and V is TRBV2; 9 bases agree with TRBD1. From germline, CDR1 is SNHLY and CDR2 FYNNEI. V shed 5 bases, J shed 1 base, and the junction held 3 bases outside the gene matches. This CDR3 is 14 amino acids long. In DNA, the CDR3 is TGTGCCAGCAGTCCCGGGACAGGGTCCTACGAGCAGTACTTC. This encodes CASSPGTGSYEQYF.

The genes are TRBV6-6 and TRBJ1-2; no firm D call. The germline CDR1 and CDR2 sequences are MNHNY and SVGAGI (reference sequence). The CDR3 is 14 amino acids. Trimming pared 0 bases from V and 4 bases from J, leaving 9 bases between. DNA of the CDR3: TGTGCCAGCAGTTACTCGAATGAGCCCTATGGCTACACCTTC. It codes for CASSYSNEPYGYTF.

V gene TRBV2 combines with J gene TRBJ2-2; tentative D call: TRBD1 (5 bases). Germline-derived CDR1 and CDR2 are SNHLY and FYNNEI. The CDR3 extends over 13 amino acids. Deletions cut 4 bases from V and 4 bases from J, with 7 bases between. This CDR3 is CASSAQGTGELFF. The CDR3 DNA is TGTGCCAGCAGTGCTCAGGGCACCGGGGAGCTGTTTTTT.

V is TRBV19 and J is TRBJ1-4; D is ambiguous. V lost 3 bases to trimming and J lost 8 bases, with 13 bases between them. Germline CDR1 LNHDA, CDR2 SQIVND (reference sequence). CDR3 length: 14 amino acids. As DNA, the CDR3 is TGTGCCAGTAGTATCACAGCTGGTGGGGAAAAACTGTTTTTT. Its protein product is CASSITAGGEKLFF.

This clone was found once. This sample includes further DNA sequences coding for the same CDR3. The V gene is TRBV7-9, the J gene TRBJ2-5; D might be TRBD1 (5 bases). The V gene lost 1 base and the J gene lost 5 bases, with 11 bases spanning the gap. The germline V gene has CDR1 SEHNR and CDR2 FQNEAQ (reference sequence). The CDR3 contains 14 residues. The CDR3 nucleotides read TGTGCCAGCAGCTTAGGGGGCTCAGGGGAGACCCAGTACTTC. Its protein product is CASSLGGSGETQYF.

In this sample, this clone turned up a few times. Here the CDR3 reads CASSTVEDQNTEAFF. CDR3 sequence (DNA): TGTGCCAGCAGCACAGTTGAGGACCAAAACACTGAAGCTTTCTTT. The chain recombines TRBV7-9 with TRBJ1-1; D gene uncertain. CDR3 length: 15 amino acids. Germline V gene data show CDR1 as SEHNR and CDR2 as FQNEAQ (reference sequence). Between the trimmed V and J ends, which lost 5 bases and 2 bases, there was a span of 15 bases.

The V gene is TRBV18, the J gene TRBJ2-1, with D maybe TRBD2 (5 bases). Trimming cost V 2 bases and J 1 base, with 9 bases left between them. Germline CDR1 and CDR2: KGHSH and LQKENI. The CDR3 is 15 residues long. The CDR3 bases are TGTGCCAGCTCACCAGTGTGGGAGTCCTACAATGAGCAGTTCTTC. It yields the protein CASSPVWESYNEQFF.

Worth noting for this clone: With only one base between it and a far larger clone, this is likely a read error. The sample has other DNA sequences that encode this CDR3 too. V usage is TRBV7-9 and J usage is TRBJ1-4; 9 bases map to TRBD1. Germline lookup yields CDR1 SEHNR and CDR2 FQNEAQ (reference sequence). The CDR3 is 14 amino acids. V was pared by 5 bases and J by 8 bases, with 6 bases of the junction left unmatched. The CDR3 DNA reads TGTGCCAGCAGCCCGGGACAGGGAAGAGAAAAACTGTTTTTT. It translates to CASSPGQGREKLFF.

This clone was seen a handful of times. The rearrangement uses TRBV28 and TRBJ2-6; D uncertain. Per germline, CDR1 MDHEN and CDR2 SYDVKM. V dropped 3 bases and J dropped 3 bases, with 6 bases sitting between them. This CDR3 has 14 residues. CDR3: CASSLSVGANVLTF. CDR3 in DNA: TGTGCCAGCAGTTTGTCAGTTGGGGCCAACGTCCTGACTTTC.